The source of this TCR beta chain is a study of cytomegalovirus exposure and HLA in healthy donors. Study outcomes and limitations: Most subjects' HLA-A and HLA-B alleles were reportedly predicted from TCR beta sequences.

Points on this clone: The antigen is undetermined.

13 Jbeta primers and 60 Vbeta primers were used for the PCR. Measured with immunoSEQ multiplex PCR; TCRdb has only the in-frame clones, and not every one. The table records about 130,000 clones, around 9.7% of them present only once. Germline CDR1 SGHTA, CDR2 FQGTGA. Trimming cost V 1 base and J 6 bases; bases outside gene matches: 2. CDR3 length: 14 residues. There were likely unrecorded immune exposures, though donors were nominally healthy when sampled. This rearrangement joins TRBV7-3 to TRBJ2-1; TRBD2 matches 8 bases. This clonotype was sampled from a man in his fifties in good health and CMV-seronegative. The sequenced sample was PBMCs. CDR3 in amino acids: CASSLIGGANEQFF. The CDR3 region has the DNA TGTGCCAGCAGCTTAATCGGGGGGGCCAATGAGCAGTTCTTC.